The 20 T cell receptor beta chains listed next were all sequenced from one sample in a study of cytomegalovirus exposure and HLA in healthy donors. Vbeta (60) and Jbeta (13) primers were used in the PCR. The assay was immunoSEQ multiplex PCR, and TCRdb's table has in-frame clones only and misses some. This sample carries just over 150,000 clones, with roughly 1.3% going to the ten biggest clones. The sample comprised PBMCs. The source is a woman aged 55-70 years in good health and CMV-seronegative.

This chain uses TRBV6-1 with TRBJ2-7; D not certain. Germline assignment: CDR1 MNHNS and CDR2 SASEGT. The length of the CDR3 is 14 residues. Trimming shortened V by 0 bases and J by 3 bases, and 9 bases separated the two germline ends. The CDR3 protein is CASSEAPDFYEQYF. In DNA form, the CDR3 reads TGTGCCAGCAGTGAAGCTCCAGACTTCTACGAGCAGTACTTC.

The V and J genes are TRBV7-6 and TRBJ1-1; possibly TRBD1 for D (5 bases). V was trimmed by 5 bases and J by 0 bases, leaving 13 bases between them. Germline V lookup: CDR1 SGHVS, CDR2 FNYEAQ. This CDR3 has 15 residues. The CDR3 coding sequence is TGTGCCAGCAGCGAATCGACAGCGATGAACACTGAAGCTTTCTTT. This encodes CASSESTAMNTEAFF.

V gene TRBV12-5 combines with J gene TRBJ2-2, with a tentative D call TRBD2 (6 bases). Germline assignment: CDR1 LGHNT and CDR2 FRNRAP. Trimming shortened V by 0 bases and J by 4 bases, and 12 bases separated the two germline ends. The CDR3 covers 16 residues. The CDR3, as DNA: TGTGCTAGTGGTTTGGTGTTGGGGGGTGGCACCGGGGAGCTGTTTTTT. This sequence encodes CASGLVLGGGTGELFF.

The V gene is TRBV18, the J gene TRBJ1-5; D remains ambiguous. The CDR3 has 15 residues. The germline V gene encodes CDR1 KGHSH and CDR2 LQKENI. The germline V and J ends were trimmed by 3 bases and 1 base, with 10 bases remaining between them. In DNA form, the CDR3 reads TGTGCCAGCTCACCTTTACCGGGGAGCAATCAGCCCCAGCATTTT. Encoded protein: CASSPLPGSNQPQHF.

V and J are TRBV10-1 and TRBJ2-1; the match to TRBD2 covers 16 bases. The CDR3 totals 16 residues. In germline, CDR1 is WNHNN, CDR2 SYGVQD (reference sequence). J was trimmed by 8 bases and V by 4 bases; bases with no gene match: 5. CDR3 sequence reads: CASSGVGTSGRDEQFF. DNA for the CDR3: TGCGCCAGCAGTGGAGTCGGGACTAGCGGGAGGGATGAGCAGTTCTTC.

The chain recombines TRBV7-9 with TRBJ2-5; D ambiguous. Trimming took 1 base from V and 7 from J, leaving 10 bases between them. Germline V gives CDR1 SEHNR, CDR2 FQNEAQ (reference sequence). The CDR3 is made up of 13 amino acids. The chain's CDR3 is CASSLDRYGTQYF. The CDR3 DNA follows: TGTGCCAGCAGCTTAGATCGCTATGGGACCCAGTACTTC.

This chain joins TRBV18 and TRBJ1-5, with a possible D match to TRBD1 (6 bases). The V end was cut by 6 bases, the J end by 2 bases, with 11 bases between. The germline gives CDR1 KGHSH, CDR2 LQKENI. This CDR3 is 14 amino acids long. The CDR3 spells CASSEGGGNQPQHF. CDR3 DNA sequence: TGTGCCAGCTCGGAGGGGGGGGGCAATCAGCCCCAGCATTTT.

The chain employs TRBV6-6 and TRBJ1-2; D ambiguous. Germline-derived CDR1 and CDR2 are MNHNY and SVGAGI (reference sequence). The CDR3 consists of 11 residues. V shed 8 bases and J shed 4 bases, with 8 bases lying between them. The CDR3 DNA follows: TGTGCCAGCGGCAGGATCTATGGCTACACCTTC. This gives the protein CASGRIYGYTF.

The V gene is TRBV4-1, the J gene TRBJ1-4; D possibly corresponds to TRBD1 (6 bases). Germline loops: CDR1 MGHRA, CDR2 YSYEKL. The length of the CDR3 is 15 residues. The V end lost 4 bases, the J end lost 1 base, and 10 bases lay between the germline ends. Here the CDR3 DNA reads TGCGCCAGCAGCCCCACAGGGAGAACTAATGAAAAACTGTTTTTT. Residues: CASSPTGRTNEKLFF.

This chain connects TRBV7-2 to TRBJ2-2; tentative D call: TRBD1 (6 bases). CDR1 is SGHTA and CDR2 is FQGNSA in the germline V gene. CDR3 size: 14 residues. V shed 0 bases and J shed 6 bases, with 8 bases lying between them. The CDR3 loop reads CASSLAGGAGELFF. CDR3 DNA: TGTGCCAGCAGCTTAGCAGGGGGTGCCGGGGAGCTGTTTTTT.

V is TRBV4-2 and J is TRBJ1-4, with 9 positions matching TRBD1. CDR3 length: 16 residues. The germline V gene encodes CDR1 LGHNA and CDR2 YNFKEQ. V shed 2 bases and J 7 bases; nucleotides not matched to a gene: 8. Here the CDR3 reads CASSQSTGGVPEKLFF. For the CDR3, the DNA is TGTGCCAGCAGCCAATCAACAGGGGGCGTACCTGAAAAACTGTTTTTT.

The V call is TRBV5-1, the J call TRBJ2-1; the match to TRBD2 covers 7 bases. After removal of 7 bases from V and 0 bases from J, the junction contained 10 bases not matched to a gene. Germline V gene data show CDR1 as SGHRS and CDR2 as YFSETQ. CDR3 length: 16 amino acids. As DNA, the CDR3 is TGCGCCAGCGCGAGCGGGGACGGTAGCTCCTACAATGAGCAGTTCTTC. Encoded protein: CASASGDGSSYNEQFF. Combining the CDR3 with reference TRBV5-1 and TRBJ2-1 gives the whole variable domain KAGVTQTPRYLIKTRGQQVTLSCSPISGHRSVSWYQQTPGQGLQFLFEYFSETQRNKGNFPGRFSGRQFSNSRSEMNVSTLELGDSALYLCASASGDGSSYNEQFFGPGTRLTVL.

The J gene is TRBJ2-4, the V gene TRBV19; 8 nucleotides align to TRBD1. The germline gives CDR1 LNHDA, CDR2 SQIVND (reference sequence). V dropped 3 bases and J dropped 1; count of bases not matched to a gene: 14. The CDR3 consists of 19 residues. Here the CDR3 DNA reads TGTGCCAGTAGTATCTTAAAAGGACAGGGCGAGAGGGCCAAAAACATTCAGTACTTC. It encodes CASSILKGQGERAKNIQYF.

The chain employs TRBV5-5 and TRBJ1-4; 8 bases are shared with TRBD1. Germline V lookup: CDR1 SGHKS, CDR2 YYEKEE (reference sequence). V was clipped by 0 bases and J by 3 bases; unmatched bases: 7. The CDR3 loop spans 17 amino acids. The chain's CDR3 is CASSLAGGAGANEKLFF. CDR3 DNA: TGTGCCAGCAGCTTGGCAGGGGGCGCAGGGGCTAATGAAAAACTGTTTTTT. The complete variable domain, with remaining parts taken from reference TRBV5-5 and TRBJ1-4, reads DAGVTQSPTHLIKTRGQQVTLRCSPISGHKSVSWYQQVLGQGPQFIFQYYEKEERGRGNFPDRFSARQFPNYSSELNVNALLLGDSALYLCASSLAGGAGANEKLFFGSGTQLSVL.

CDR3 loop: CASSFGGAQGYTF. The CDR3 nucleotides are TGTGCCAGCAGCTTTGGAGGGGCTCAGGGCTACACCTTC. The V call is TRBV7-3, the J call TRBJ1-2; D might be TRBD1 (5 bases). Between the trimmed V and J ends, which lost 3 bases and 8 bases, there was a span of 13 bases. Germline-derived CDR1 and CDR2 are SGHTA and FQGTGA. CDR3 size: 13 residues. Full variable domain (remainder filled in from reference TRBV7-3 and TRBJ1-2): GAGVSQTPSNKVTEKGKYVELRCDPISGHTALYWYRQSLGQGPEFLIYFQGTGAADDSGLPNDRFFAVRPEGSVSTLKIQRTERGDSAVYLCASSFGGAQGYTFGSGTRLTVV.

The chain employs TRBV11-1 and TRBJ2-1, with 12 nucleotides matching TRBD2. With V trimmed by 2 bases and J by 8 bases, 10 bases remained unmatched. Germline V gives CDR1 SGHAT, CDR2 FQDESV (reference sequence). CDR3 size: 17 residues. Written as DNA, the CDR3 is TGTGCCAGCAGCTTACTAGCGGGAGGGCCAGGGGGAGATGAGCAGTTCTTC. Protein sequence: CASSLLAGGPGGDEQFF.

V gene TRBV7-3 combines with J gene TRBJ1-1; 8 bases match TRBD1. The CDR3 totals 16 residues. Germline values: CDR1 SGHTA, CDR2 FQGTGA. V lost 5 bases to trimming and J lost 3 bases; unmatched junction nucleotides: 11. CDR3 DNA sequence: TGTGCCAGCAGCCAGGGGGCCGGAAGGGGTGACACTGAAGCTTTCTTT. This codes for CASSQGAGRGDTEAFF. Full variable domain (rest looked up from reference TRBV7-3 and TRBJ1-1): GAGVSQTPSNKVTEKGKYVELRCDPISGHTALYWYRQSLGQGPEFLIYFQGTGAADDSGLPNDRFFAVRPEGSVSTLKIQRTERGDSAVYLCASSQGAGRGDTEAFFGQGTRLTVV.

V and J are TRBV5-4 and TRBJ2-3; 9 bases fit TRBD1. V trimming: 4 bases; J trimming: 2 bases; junction bases outside the gene matches: 8. Looked up from germline, CDR1 is SGHNT and CDR2 is YYREEE (reference sequence). The CDR3 spans 16 residues. The CDR3 bases are TGTGCCAGCAGCCAAGGGACAGGGAAAAACACAGATACGCAGTATTTT. It encodes CASSQGTGKNTDTQYF. Together with reference TRBV5-4 and TRBJ2-3, the CDR3 gives the full variable domain: ETGVTQSPTHLIKTRGQQVTLRCSSQSGHNTVSWYQQALGQGPQFIFQYYREEENGRGNFPPRFSGLQFPNYSSELNVNALELDDSALYLCASSQGTGKNTDTQYFGPGTRLTVL.

The chain has TRBV4-3 and TRBJ1-2; TRBD1 matches 7 bases. The germline CDR1 and CDR2 sequences are LGHNA and YSLEER. Trimming took 1 base from V and 4 from J; bases not matched to a gene: 3. The CDR3 consists of 14 residues. CDR3 loop: CASSQGDSGYGYTF. CDR3 DNA sequence: TGCGCCAGCAGCCAAGGGGACAGCGGCTATGGCTACACCTTC.

The chain couples TRBV5-5 to TRBJ1-3, with no clear D. The CDR3 length is 16 residues. Germline CDR1 reads SGHKS; CDR2 reads YYEKEE (reference sequence). V gave up 3 bases and J gave up 6 bases, with 19 bases separating them. In nucleotides, the CDR3 is TGTGCCAGCAGCTGGACTCCTCAGTATGTAGAAAACACCATATATTTT. Its protein product is CASSWTPQYVENTIYF.